This TCR beta chain is drawn from a study of blood T cell repertoires in COVID-19. At the level of the study: Two consecutive negative NP/OP PCR tests, clearance, or resolved symptoms defined Cohort 3 recovery.

Only in-frame clones appear in the TCRdb table, and some are missing; sequencing was by immunoSEQ multiplex PCR. The data show 150,000 to 200,000 clones, with 86% seen just once and under 30% held by the top ten. The CDR3 spans 15 residues. Germline CDR1 SQVTM, CDR2 ANQGSEA. Between the trimmed V and J ends, which lost 1 base and 0 bases, there was a span of 11 bases. This sequence joins TRBV29-1 and TRBJ2-3, with a possible D match to TRBD2 (6 bases). The receptor's source is a woman aged 40 to 49 in a cohort exposed to, infected with or recovered from COVID-19 (not recorded which). The source material was PBMCs or T cells enriched from blood (not recorded which). CDR3: CSVEARGTSTDTQYF. CDR3 in DNA: TGCAGCGTTGAAGCCCGGGGGACCAGCACAGATACGCAGTATTTT.